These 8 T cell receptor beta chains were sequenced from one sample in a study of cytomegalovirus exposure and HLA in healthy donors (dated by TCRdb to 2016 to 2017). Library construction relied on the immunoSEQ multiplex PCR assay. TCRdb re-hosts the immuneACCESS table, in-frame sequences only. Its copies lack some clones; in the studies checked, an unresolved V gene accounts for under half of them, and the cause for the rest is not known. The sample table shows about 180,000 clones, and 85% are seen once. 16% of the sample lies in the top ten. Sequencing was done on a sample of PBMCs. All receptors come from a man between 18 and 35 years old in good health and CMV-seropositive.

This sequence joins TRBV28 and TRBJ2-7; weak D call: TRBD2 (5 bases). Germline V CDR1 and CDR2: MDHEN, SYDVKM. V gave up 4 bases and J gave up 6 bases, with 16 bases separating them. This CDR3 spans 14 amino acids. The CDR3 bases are TGTGCCAGCAGTTCCCTCCCCGGGAACCTCGAGCAGTACTTC. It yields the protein CASSSLPGNLEQYF.

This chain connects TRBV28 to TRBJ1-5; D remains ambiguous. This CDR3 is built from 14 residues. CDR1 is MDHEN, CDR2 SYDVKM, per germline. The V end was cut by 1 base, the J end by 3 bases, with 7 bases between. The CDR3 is CASSLSPLNQPQHF. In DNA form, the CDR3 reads TGTGCCAGCAGTTTATCCCCTCTCAATCAGCCCCAGCATTTT.

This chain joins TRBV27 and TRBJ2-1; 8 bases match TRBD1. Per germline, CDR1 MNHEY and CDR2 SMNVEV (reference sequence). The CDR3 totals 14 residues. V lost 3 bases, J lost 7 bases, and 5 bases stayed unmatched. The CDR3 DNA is TGTGCCAGCAGTTTCTTGCAGGGGGCGAATGAGCAGTTCTTC. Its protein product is CASSFLQGANEQFF.

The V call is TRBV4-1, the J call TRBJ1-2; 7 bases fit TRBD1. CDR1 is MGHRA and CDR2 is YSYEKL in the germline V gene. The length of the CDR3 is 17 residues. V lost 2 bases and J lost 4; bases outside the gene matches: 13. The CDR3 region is CASSQTETGTGAYGYTF. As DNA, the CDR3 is TGCGCCAGCAGCCAAACGGAGACAGGGACGGGAGCCTATGGCTACACCTTC.

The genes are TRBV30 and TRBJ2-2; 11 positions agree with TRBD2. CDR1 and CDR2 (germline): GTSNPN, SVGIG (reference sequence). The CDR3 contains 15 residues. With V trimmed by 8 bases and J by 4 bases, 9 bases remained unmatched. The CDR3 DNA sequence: TGTGCCGGATTAACCGGGACTAGCGGCACCGGGGAGCTGTTTTTT. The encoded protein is CAGLTGTSGTGELFF.

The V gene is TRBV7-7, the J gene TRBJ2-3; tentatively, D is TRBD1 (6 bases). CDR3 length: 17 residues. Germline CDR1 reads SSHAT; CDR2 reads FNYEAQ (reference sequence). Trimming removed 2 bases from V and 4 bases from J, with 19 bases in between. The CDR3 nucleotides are TGTGCCAGCAGCTTACAGCCCCCGGGACAAGGCCCAGATACGCAGTATTTT. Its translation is CASSLQPPGQGPDTQYF.

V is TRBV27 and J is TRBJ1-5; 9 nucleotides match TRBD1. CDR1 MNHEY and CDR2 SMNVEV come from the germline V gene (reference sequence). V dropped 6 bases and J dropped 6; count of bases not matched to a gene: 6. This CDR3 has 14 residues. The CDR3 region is CASSYTGGGQPQHF. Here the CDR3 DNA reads TGTGCCAGCAGCTATACAGGGGGCGGTCAGCCCCAGCATTTT.

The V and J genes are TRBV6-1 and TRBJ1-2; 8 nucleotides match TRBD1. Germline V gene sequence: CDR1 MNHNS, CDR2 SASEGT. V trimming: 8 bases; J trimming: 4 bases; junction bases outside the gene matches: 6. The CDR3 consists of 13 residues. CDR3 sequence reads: CASWTGPPYGYTF. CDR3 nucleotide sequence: TGTGCCAGCTGGACAGGGCCCCCCTATGGCTACACCTTC.